Included here is one TCR beta chain sequence, with context. TCRdb keeps only in-frame clones here, not all; method: immunoSEQ multiplex PCR. Here the sample spans around 56,000 clones, around 83% being singletons. These data come from a study of OX40 agonist ivuxolimab in advanced cancers. Study in general: Three patients had partial responses: one hepatocellular carcinoma, two cutaneous melanoma.

Germline CDR1 reads MNHEY; CDR2 reads SVGAGI. The CDR3 spans 12 residues. Trimming took 10 bases from V and 5 from J, leaving 14 bases between them. The sample consisted of CD4+ or CD8+ T cells sorted from blood, taken in a trial of the OX40 agonist ivuxolimab. This sequence originates from an adult with an advanced solid tumor such as melanoma, head and neck, liver or kidney cancer. The chain joins TRBV6-5 to TRBJ2-5; D perhaps matches TRBD2 (7 bases). The CDR3, as DNA: TGTGCCACCCTTGGGAGGGGGGAGACCCAGTACTTC. Protein sequence: CATLGRGETQYF.